One sample yielded the 14 T cell receptor beta chains listed below, sequenced in a study of regulatory T cells in long-lasting Graves disease. As to time point: newly diagnosed GD, antithyroid drugs for less than 3 months. RNA extracted from PBMCs served as the sequencing template. CDR3-region Arm-PCR and iRepertoire HTBI primers produced the TCR beta libraries. TCRdb independently ran MiXCR on the multiplex PCR reads; one entry per CDR3 protein. This sample yields 350,000 to 500,000 distinct CDR3 sequences, of which 13% to 15% are seen a single time; approximately 15% belongs to the top ten. Another study also made use of these data, one on T cells in Graves' hyperthyroidism and ophthalmopathy.

Source: peripheral blood mononuclear cells (PBMCs), taken at new diagnosis, from a patient treated with antithyroid drugs. These receptors were obtained from a woman in her forties or fifties with Graves disease.

As for this clonotype: Its ends do not fully match the called genes, so a read error is possible. This sequence joins TRBV24-1 and TRBJ2-1; D may be TRBD1 (6 bases). The length of the CDR3 is 15 residues. Germline-derived CDR1 and CDR2 are KGHDR and SFDVKD. CDR3 bases: TGTACCACCAGTGTCGGCCCCCAGGGGATCAATGAGCAGTTCTTC. This gives the protein CTTSVGPQGINEQFF.

This clonotype occurred a few times. The gene calls are TRBV5-1 and TRBJ1-2, with D possibly being TRBD1 (5 bases). Trimming pared 4 bases from V and 6 bases from J, leaving 16 bases between. From germline, CDR1 is SGHRS and CDR2 YFSETQ. The CDR3 totals 14 residues. The CDR3, as DNA: TGCGCCAGCAGCAGAGAGGGACGGCCCGATGGCTACACCTTC. Translation gives CASSREGRPDGYTF. The variable domain in full, completed from reference TRBV5-1 and TRBJ1-2, reads KAGVTQTPRYLIKTRGQQVTLSCSPISGHRSVSWYQQTPGQGLQFLFEYFSETQRNKGNFPGRFSGRQFSNSRSEMNVSTLELGDSALYLCASSREGRPDGYTFGSGTRLTVV.

As regards this clonotype: One end of the junction fails to match germline, which may point to a read error. The chain is built from TRBV6-2 or TRBV6-3 and TRBJ2-2; a weak D match, TRBD1 (6 bases). The CDR3 totals 13 residues. From germline, CDR1 is MNHEY and CDR2 SVGEGT. The CDR3 sequence is CASRDSTAGELSF. As DNA, the CDR3 is TGTGCCAGCAGGGACAGTACGGCCGGGGAGCTGTCTTTT.

To note about this clonotype: The CDR3 does not end in the conserved phenylalanine or tryptophan, so this is likely a read error. CDR3 region: CASSPRGEQYS. The CDR3 DNA reads TGTGCCAGCAGTCCCCGGGGGGAGCAGTACTCC. This chain uses TRBV28 with TRBJ2-7; D may be TRBD2 (6 bases). Germline V gives CDR1 MDHEN, CDR2 SYDVKM. This CDR3 spans 11 amino acids. The ends were cut back, 5 bases at V and 7 bases at J, with 9 bases in the middle.

This clonotype turned up a few times. The gene calls are TRBV29-1 and TRBJ2-1, with D maybe TRBD1 (6 bases). Germline V gene sequence: CDR1 SQVTM, CDR2 ANQGSEA. V was clipped by 4 bases and J by 3 bases, with 16 bases between them. The CDR3 has 15 residues. The CDR3 nucleotides are TGCAGCGTTGGCGAAGGGGGAATGGGCTACAATGAGCAGTTCTTC. This codes for CSVGEGGMGYNEQFF.

This clonotype was detected ten times or more. The rearrangement joins TRBV28 to TRBJ1-1, with a tentative D call TRBD1 (5 bases). The CDR3 runs to 19 residues. V was cut by 6 bases and J by 1 base, with 27 bases left in between. The V gene's germline CDR1 is MDHEN and CDR2 SYDVKM. CDR3 in amino acids: CASSGGGRTTLTSNTEAFF. The DNA of the CDR3 is TGTGCCAGCAGCGGGGGGGGGAGGACCACCCTAACTTCGAACACTGAAGCTTTCTTT.

This clonotype was recorded many times. One junction end disagrees with the germline gene, perhaps due to a read error. The chain joins TRBV28 to TRBJ2-3, with D perhaps assigned TRBD1 or TRBD2 (5 bases each). CDR3 length equals 14 residues. From germline, CDR1 is MDHEN and CDR2 SYDVKM. CDR3 sequence: CASSLWGRTDTQYF. The CDR3 nucleotides read TGTGCCAGCAGCTTATGGGGACGCACAGATACGCAGTATTTT.

This clonotype came up many times. The chain recombines TRBV28 with TRBJ2-7, with D perhaps matching TRBD1 (6 bases). This CDR3 is built from 14 residues. Trimming removed 4 bases from V and 4 bases from J, with 14 bases in between. Germline-derived CDR1 and CDR2 are MDHEN and SYDVKM. For the CDR3, the DNA is TGTGCCAGCAGTTGGGGGCCGACAGGATACGAGCAGTACTTC. The encoded protein is CASSWGPTGYEQYF.

This clonotype was picked up many times. Sequence at one end of the junction differs from germline and may be a read error. This sequence joins TRBV5-1 and TRBJ2-5; TRBD2 matches at 10 bases. Germline CDR1 reads SGHRS; CDR2 reads YFSETQ. The CDR3 covers 15 residues. The CDR3 loop reads CASSSLASGSETQYF. Written as DNA, the CDR3 is TGTGCCAGCAGCTCCCTGGCTAGCGGGAGCGAGACCCAGTACTTC.

This clonotype was seen repeatedly, ten times or more. V usage is TRBV18 and J usage is TRBJ2-7; 12 nucleotides align to TRBD2. The germline V gene has CDR1 KGHSH and CDR2 LQKENI. The CDR3 sequence is 15 residues long. V dropped 8 bases and J dropped 2; count of bases not matched to a gene: 7. Written as DNA, the CDR3 is TGTGCCAGCAGTTCACGGACTAGCGGGACCTACGAGCAGTACTTC. This translates into CASSSRTSGTYEQYF.

The chain recombines TRBV9 with TRBJ2-3; D unresolved. This CDR3 comprises 15 residues. In germline, CDR1 is SGDLS, CDR2 YYNGEE. The germline V and J ends were trimmed by 0 bases and 0 bases, with 8 bases remaining between them. CDR3 bases: TGTGCCAGCAGCGTAGACGGGCAAAGCACAGATACGCAGTATTTT. It is translated as CASSVDGQSTDTQYF.

This clonotype was counted ten times or more. This CDR3 is CASSETSGSYEQYF. The CDR3 DNA reads TGTGCCAGCAGTGAAACTAGCGGATCCTACGAGCAGTACTTC. This chain joins TRBV2 and TRBJ2-7, with TRBD2 identical over 8 bases. J was trimmed by 1 base and V by 2 bases; bases with no gene match: 1. Germline V gives CDR1 SNHLY, CDR2 FYNNEI. This CDR3 spans 14 amino acids.

This clonotype was observed many times. The chain has TRBV7-9 and TRBJ2-3, with a possible D match to TRBD1 (6 bases). The CDR3 is 13 amino acids. The germline gives CDR1 SEHNR, CDR2 FQNEAQ (reference sequence). With 1 base removed from V and 9 bases from J, the gap between germline ends came to 11 bases. This CDR3 reads CASSLGDIQTQYF. For the CDR3, the DNA is TGTGCCAGCAGCTTAGGGGACATTCAGACGCAGTATTTT.

This clonotype came up many times. This chain uses TRBV3-1 with TRBJ2-7, with 10 bases fitting TRBD2. The CDR3 extends over 17 amino acids. J was trimmed by 0 bases and V by 2 bases; bases with no gene match: 7. Germline loops: CDR1 LGHDT, CDR2 YNNKEL (reference sequence). The CDR3 here is CASSQRLAGGSSYEQYF. The DNA of the CDR3 is TGTGCCAGCAGCCAACGACTAGCGGGCGGCAGCTCCTACGAGCAGTACTTC.